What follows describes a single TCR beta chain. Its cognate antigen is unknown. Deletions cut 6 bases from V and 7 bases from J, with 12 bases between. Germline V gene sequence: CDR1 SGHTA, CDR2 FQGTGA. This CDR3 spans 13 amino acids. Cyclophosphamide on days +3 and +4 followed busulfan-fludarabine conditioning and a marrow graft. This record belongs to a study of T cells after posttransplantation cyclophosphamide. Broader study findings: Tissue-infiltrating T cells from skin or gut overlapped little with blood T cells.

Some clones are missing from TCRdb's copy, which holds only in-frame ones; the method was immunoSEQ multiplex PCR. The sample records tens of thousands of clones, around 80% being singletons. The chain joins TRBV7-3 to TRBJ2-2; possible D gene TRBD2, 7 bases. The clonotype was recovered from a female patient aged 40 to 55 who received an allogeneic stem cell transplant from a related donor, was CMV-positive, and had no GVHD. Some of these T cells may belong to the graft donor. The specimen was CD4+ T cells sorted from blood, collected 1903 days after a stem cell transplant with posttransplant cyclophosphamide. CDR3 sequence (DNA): TGTGCCAGCAGTCGAAGGGGGGGCGGGGAGCTGTTTTTT. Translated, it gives CASSRRGGGELFF. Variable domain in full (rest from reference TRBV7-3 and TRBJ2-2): GAGVSQTPSNKVTEKGKYVELRCDPISGHTALYWYRQSLGQGPEFLIYFQGTGAADDSGLPNDRFFAVRPEGSVSTLKIQRTERGDSAVYLCASSRRGGGELFFGEGSRLTVL.